The source of this T cell receptor beta chain is a study of blood T cells in healthy people across ages. V lost 1 base and J lost 0; bases outside the gene matches: 9. CDR1 and CDR2 (germline): MGHRA, YSYEKL. The CDR3 runs to 18 residues. Whole-study findings and limits: It was found that TCR beta diversity correlated strongly with the percentage of naive T cells.

A note on this clonotype: Its antigen is unidentified.

At least 6 micrograms of total RNA were extracted per sample. Primers used in a second PCR of roughly 7 to 12 cycles were a sample-barcoded 5' primer and a J-beta primer mix. Via MiXCR, TCRdb re-called the 5' RACE reads, giving one row per CDR3 protein. The sample has 650,000 to 1,000,000 distinct CDR3 sequences; 35% to 40% are singletons. The sequence was collected from a man younger than 35 in good health. This chain uses TRBV4-1 with TRBJ2-1, with TRBD2 matching over 7 bases. The sequenced sample consisted of blood. The CDR3 is CASSQGEGGPNSYNEQFF. The CDR3 nucleotides are TGCGCCAGCAGCCAAGGGGAGGGTGGTCCTAACTCCTACAATGAGCAGTTCTTC.